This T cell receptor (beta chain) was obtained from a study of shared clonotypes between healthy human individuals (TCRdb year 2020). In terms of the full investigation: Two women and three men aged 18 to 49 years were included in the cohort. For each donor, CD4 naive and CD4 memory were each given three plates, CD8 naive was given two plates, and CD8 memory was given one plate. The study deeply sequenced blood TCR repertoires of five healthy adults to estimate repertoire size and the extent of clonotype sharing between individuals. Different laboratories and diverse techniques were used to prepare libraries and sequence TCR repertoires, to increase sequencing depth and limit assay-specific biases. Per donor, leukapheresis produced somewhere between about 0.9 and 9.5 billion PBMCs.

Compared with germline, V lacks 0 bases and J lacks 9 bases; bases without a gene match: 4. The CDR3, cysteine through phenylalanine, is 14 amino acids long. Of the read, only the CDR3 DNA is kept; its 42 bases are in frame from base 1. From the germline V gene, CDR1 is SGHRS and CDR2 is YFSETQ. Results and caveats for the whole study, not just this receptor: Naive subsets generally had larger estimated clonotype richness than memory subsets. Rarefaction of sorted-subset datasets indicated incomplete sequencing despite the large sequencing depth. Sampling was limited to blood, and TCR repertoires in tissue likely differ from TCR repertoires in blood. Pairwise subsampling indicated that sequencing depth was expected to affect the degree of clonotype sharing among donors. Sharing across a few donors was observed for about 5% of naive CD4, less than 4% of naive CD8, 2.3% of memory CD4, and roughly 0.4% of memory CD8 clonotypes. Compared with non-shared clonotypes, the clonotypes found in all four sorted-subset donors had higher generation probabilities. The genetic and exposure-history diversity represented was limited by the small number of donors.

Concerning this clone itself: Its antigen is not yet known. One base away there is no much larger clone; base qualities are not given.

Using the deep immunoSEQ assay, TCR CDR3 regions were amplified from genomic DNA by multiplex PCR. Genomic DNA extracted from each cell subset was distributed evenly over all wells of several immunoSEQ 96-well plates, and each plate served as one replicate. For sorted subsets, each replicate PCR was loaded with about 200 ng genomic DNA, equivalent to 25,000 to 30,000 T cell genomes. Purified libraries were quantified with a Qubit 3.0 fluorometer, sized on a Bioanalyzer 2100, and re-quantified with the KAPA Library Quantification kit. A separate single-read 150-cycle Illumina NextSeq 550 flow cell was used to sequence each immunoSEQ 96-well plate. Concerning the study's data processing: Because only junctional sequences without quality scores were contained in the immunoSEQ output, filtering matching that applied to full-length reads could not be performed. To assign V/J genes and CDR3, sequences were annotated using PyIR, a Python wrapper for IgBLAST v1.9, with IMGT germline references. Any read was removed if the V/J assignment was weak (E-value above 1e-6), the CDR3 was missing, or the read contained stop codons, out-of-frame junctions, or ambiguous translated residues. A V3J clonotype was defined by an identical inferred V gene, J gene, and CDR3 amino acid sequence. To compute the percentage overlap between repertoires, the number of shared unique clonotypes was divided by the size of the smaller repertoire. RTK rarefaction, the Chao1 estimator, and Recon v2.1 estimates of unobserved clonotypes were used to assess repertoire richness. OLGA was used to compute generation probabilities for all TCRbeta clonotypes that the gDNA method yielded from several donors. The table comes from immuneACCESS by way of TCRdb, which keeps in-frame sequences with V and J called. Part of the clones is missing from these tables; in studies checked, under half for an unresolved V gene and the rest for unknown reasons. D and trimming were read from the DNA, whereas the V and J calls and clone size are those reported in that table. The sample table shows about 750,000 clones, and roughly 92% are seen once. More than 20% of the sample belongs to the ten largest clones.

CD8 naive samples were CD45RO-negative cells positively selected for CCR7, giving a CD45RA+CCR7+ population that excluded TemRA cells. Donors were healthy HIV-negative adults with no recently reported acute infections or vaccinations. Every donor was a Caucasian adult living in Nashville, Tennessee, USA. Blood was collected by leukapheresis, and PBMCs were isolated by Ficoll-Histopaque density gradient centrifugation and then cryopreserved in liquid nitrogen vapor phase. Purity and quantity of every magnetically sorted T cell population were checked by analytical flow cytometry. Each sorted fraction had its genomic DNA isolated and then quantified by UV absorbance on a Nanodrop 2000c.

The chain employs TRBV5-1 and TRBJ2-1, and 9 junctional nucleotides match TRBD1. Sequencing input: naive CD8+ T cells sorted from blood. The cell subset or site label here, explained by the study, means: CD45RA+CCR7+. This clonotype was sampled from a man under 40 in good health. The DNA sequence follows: TGCGCCAGCAGCTTGGGGACAGGGGACGCTGAGCAGTTCTTC. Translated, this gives CASSLGTGDAEQFF.